What follows describes a single TCR beta chain. The sample belongs to a study of cytomegalovirus exposure and HLA in healthy donors. Study context: In terms of ancestry, the Caucasian-associated cluster contained roughly four fifths of the approximately 400 genotyped donors.

The germline CDR1 and CDR2 sequences are MNHEY and SVGAGI. Trimming removed 6 bases at V and 3 bases at J, with 15 bases between. The CDR3 has 14 amino acids. PCR amplification relied on 60 Vbeta primers (plus 13 Jbeta primers). Generated by immunoSEQ multiplex PCR, the TCRdb table keeps only in-frame clones and is missing some. The sample contains 180,000 or so clones, roughly 76% of which appear only once. This sequence was found in a woman aged 18-29 years in good health and CMV-seropositive. V gene TRBV6-5 combines with J gene TRBJ2-7; D is perhaps TRBD1 (7 bases). Sequencing was performed on PBMCs. CDR3 nucleotides: TGTGCCAGCAGCCGTAGACAGGGAGGCTACGAGCAGTACTTC. Translating gives CASSRRQGGYEQYF.